Below are 10 T cell receptor beta chains sequenced from a single sample in a study of T cells in Graves' hyperthyroidism and ophthalmopathy. Amplification targeted TCR beta CDR3 regions from RNA transcripts. The HTBI set primed first-round TCR CDR3 RT-PCR. Via MiXCR, TCRdb re-called the multiplex PCR reads, giving one row per CDR3 protein. The table records 600,000 to 700,000 distinct CDR3 sequences, approximately 15% of them present only once. The sequencing sample was made of blood. These receptors came from a woman aged 40 to 55 with Graves' ophthalmopathy.

V usage is TRBV11-2 and J usage is TRBJ2-7; perhaps TRBD1 as D (6 bases). Trimming took 1 base from V and 3 from J, leaving 10 bases between them. Per germline, CDR1 SGHAT and CDR2 FQNNGV. CDR3 size: 14 residues. CDR3 protein: CASSLGPGDYEQYF. In DNA, the CDR3 is TGTGCCAGCAGCTTAGGACCAGGGGACTACGAGCAGTACTTC.

This chain links TRBV18 with TRBJ1-5, with D tentatively TRBD1 (6 bases). Trimming took 0 bases from V and 4 from J, leaving 10 bases between them. Germline loops: CDR1 KGHSH, CDR2 LQKENI. The CDR3 spans 15 residues. CDR3 in amino acids: CASSPPPGENQPQHF. For the CDR3, the DNA is TGTGCCAGCTCACCACCGCCAGGGGAAAATCAGCCCCAGCATTTT.

This clonotype was seen many times. V usage is TRBV12-5 and J usage is TRBJ2-7, with D perhaps TRBD1 (8 bases). V was cut by 0 bases and J by 2 bases, with 11 bases left in between. CDR3 length equals 15 residues. Germline V gene data show CDR1 as LGHNT and CDR2 as FRNRAP. DNA of the CDR3: TGTGCTAGTGGTTTGGTACAGGGGGGGCCCTACGAGCAGTACTTC. Amino acid sequence: CASGLVQGGPYEQYF.

This clonotype has just a few counts. V and J are TRBV12-3 or TRBV12-4 and TRBJ2-7; 10 bases are a match to TRBD2. Unmatched junction bases numbered 8, after V lost 0 bases and J lost 6 bases. This CDR3 contains 16 residues. CDR3 nucleotides: TGTGCCAGCAGTTTAGCGATGGGACTAGCGATAAGCGAGCAGTACTTC. Protein product: CASSLAMGLAISEQYF.

With regard to this clonotype: A much larger clonotype is one base distant, so this may be a read error. V usage is TRBV5-5 and J usage is TRBJ1-2; D might be TRBD1 (5 bases). This CDR3 contains 15 residues. Germline assignment: CDR1 SGHKS and CDR2 YYEKEE (reference sequence). The V end was cut by 2 bases, the J end by 2 bases, with 13 bases between. The CDR3 spells CASSFEGLRNYGYTF. The CDR3, as DNA: TGTGCCAGCAGCTTTGAGGGGCTGAGGAACTATGGCTACACCTTC.

Comment on this clonotype: This is likely a read error, given that the CDR3 carries no conserved phenylalanine or tryptophan at its end. This chain connects TRBV27 to TRBJ1-3; 7 positions agree with TRBD1. This CDR3 comprises 15 residues. Germline CDR1 is MNHEY and CDR2 is SMNVEV (reference sequence). V lost 9 bases and J lost 4; bases outside the gene matches: 12. CDR3 sequence (DNA): TGTGCCAGTGCTCTGACGGGGACAGTCGGAAACACCATATATTCT. This translates into CASALTGTVGNTIYS.

The genes are TRBV7-9 and TRBJ2-5; maybe TRBD1 (5 bases). V was pared by 5 bases and J by 2 bases, with 9 bases between. The CDR3 totals 13 residues. Germline lookup yields CDR1 SEHNR and CDR2 FQNEAQ (reference sequence). The CDR3 loop reads CASSHRLQETQYF. CDR3 DNA: TGTGCCAGCAGCCACAGGCTTCAAGAGACCCAGTACTTC.

This clonotype came up many times. The chain employs TRBV12-3 or TRBV12-4 and TRBJ2-5; 9 positions match TRBD2. CDR3 size: 16 residues. V was clipped by 6 bases and J by 1 base; unmatched bases: 9. This CDR3 reads CASSSSGSAFQETQYF. Here the CDR3 DNA reads TGTGCCAGCAGCAGTAGCGGGAGCGCGTTCCAAGAGACCCAGTACTTC.

There are many counts of this clonotype. The chain carries TRBV27 and TRBJ2-7, with a weak D call TRBD1 (5 bases). Trimming stripped 0 bases from V and 7 bases from J, with 13 bases between. Germline loops: CDR1 MNHEY, CDR2 SMNVEV (reference sequence). CDR3 length: 14 amino acids. Written as DNA, the CDR3 is TGTGCCAGCAGTTTATCGGGGCCCGGTGGGGAGCAGTACTTC. This codes for CASSLSGPGGEQYF.

This clonotype appeared a few times. This chain links TRBV12-3 or TRBV12-4 with TRBJ1-1; D remains unclear. The V end lost 4 bases, the J end lost 5 bases, and 11 bases lay between the germline ends. This CDR3 comprises 13 residues. Written as DNA, the CDR3 is TGTGCCAGCAGTTCATTCGGAGTAACTGAAGCTTTCTTT. Translating it yields CASSSFGVTEAFF.